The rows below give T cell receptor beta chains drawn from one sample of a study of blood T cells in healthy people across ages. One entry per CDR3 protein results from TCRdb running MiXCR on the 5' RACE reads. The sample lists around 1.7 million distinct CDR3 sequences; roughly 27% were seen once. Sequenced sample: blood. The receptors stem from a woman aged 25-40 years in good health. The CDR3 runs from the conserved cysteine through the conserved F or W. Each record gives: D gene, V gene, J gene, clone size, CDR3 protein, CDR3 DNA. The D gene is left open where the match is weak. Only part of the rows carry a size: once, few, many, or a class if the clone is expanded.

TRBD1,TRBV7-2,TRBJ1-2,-,CASSLGGQATYGYTF,TGTGCCAGCAGCTTAGGGGGACAGGCTACCTATGGCTACACCTTC
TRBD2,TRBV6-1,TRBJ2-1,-,CASSEGGLVGQFF,TGTGCCAGCAGTGAAGGCGGACTAGTGGGGCAGTTCTTC
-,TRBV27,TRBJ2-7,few,CASSRQPPYEQYF,TGTGCCAGCAGTCGGCAACCACCCTACGAGCAGTACTTC
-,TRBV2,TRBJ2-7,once,CASSEGWRASLEQYF,TGTGCCAGCAGTGAAGGATGGCGGGCCTCCCTCGAGCAGTACTTC
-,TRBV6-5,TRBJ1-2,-,CASRRDKQYGYTF,TGTGCCAGCAGGAGGGACAAACAATATGGCTACACCTTC
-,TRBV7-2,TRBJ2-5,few,CASSISTTGRGETQYF,TGTGCCAGCTCAATCTCAACGACGGGAAGGGGAGAGACCCAGTACTTC
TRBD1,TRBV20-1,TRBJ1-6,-,CSARPGQINSPLHF,TGCAGTGCTAGACCGGGACAGATTAATTCACCCCTCCACTTT
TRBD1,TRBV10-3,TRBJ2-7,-,CAIRGDRGLNEQYF,TGTGCCATCAGAGGGGACAGGGGGCTCAACGAGCAGTACTTC
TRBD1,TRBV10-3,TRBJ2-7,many,CAIGGTGVEQYF,TGTGCCATCGGTGGGACAGGGGTGGAGCAGTACTTC
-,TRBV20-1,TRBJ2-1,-,CSATPDSSYNEQFF,TGCAGTGCTACTCCGGACAGCTCCTACAATGAGCAGTTCTTC
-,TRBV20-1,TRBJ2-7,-,CSARVSGLRSEQYF,TGCAGTGCTAGAGTTTCAGGGCTTAGGTCCGAGCAGTACTTC
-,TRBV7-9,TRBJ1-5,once,CASSGTGINQPQHF,TGTGCCAGCAGCGGTACAGGGATCAATCAGCCCCAGCATTTT
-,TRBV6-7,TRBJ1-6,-,CASSSPAGPNSPLHF,TGTGCCAGCAGTTCCCCGGCAGGGCCCAATTCACCCCTCCACTTT
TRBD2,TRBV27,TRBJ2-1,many,CASSFSGGDEQFF,TGTGCCAGCAGTTTCAGTGGGGGGGATGAGCAGTTCTTC
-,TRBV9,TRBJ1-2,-,CASSLERGALGGYTF,TGTGCCAGCAGCTTGGAGCGGGGGGCGCTGGGGGGCTACACCTTC
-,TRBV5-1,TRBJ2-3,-,CASSFNGNTDTQYF,TGCGCCAGCAGCTTCAACGGGAACACAGATACGCAGTATTTT
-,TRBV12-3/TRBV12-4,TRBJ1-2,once,CASTSTSQGGYTF,TGTGCCAGCACCTCGACCTCTCAGGGAGGCTACACCTTC
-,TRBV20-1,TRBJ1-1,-,CSAEPYRERTEAFF,TGCAGCGCTGAACCCTACAGGGAGAGAACTGAAGCTTTCTTT